Sequencing of this TCR beta chain was carried out in a study of blood T cells in healthy people across ages. Of note for this clonotype: One junction end disagrees with the germline gene, perhaps due to a read error.

Primed by a sample-barcoded 5' primer and a J-beta primer mix, a second PCR proceeded for roughly 7 to 11 cycles. A single record per CDR3 protein comes from TCRdb applying MiXCR to the 5' RACE reads. In the table there are 1.2 million to 1.5 million distinct CDR3 sequences, 40% to 50% of which are singletons. The CDR3 consists of 15 residues. Germline-derived CDR1 and CDR2 are SGHDN and FVKESK. The origin of this receptor is a woman between 18 and 29 years old in good health. The sequencing sample was made of blood. This chain links TRBV14 with TRBJ1-6, with 7 bases that match TRBD1. In DNA, the CDR3 is TGTGCCCGCAGCCAAGCGGGACAGTATAATTCACCCCTCCACTTT. Its translation is CARSQAGQYNSPLHF. Complete variable domain (other parts from reference TRBV14 and TRBJ1-6): EAGVTQFPSHSVIEKGQTVTLRCDPISGHDNLYWYRRVMGKEIKFLLHFVKESKQDESGMPNNRFLAERTGGTYSTLKVQPAELEDSGVYFCARSQAGQYNSPLHFGNGTRLTVT.